The 15 T cell receptor beta chains in this list originate from one sample, sequenced in a study of cytomegalovirus exposure and HLA in healthy donors. Produced via immunoSEQ multiplex PCR; TCRdb's table is partial and in-frame only. This table holds 130,000 or so clones, 85% to 90% found once. Sequencing input: PBMCs. These receptors were obtained from a man younger than 40 in good health and CMV-seronegative.

The rearrangement uses TRBV4-3 and TRBJ1-4, with D possibly matching TRBD1 (6 bases). Trimming stripped 0 bases from V and 5 bases from J, with 13 bases between. The CDR3 sequence is 16 residues long. Germline CDR1 and CDR2: LGHNA and YSLEER. The CDR3, as DNA: TGCGCCAGCAGCCAAGATCCGGACAGTTTAAATGAAAAACTGTTTTTT. This codes for CASSQDPDSLNEKLFF.

V gene TRBV2 combines with J gene TRBJ2-3; the match to TRBD2 covers 8 bases. With V trimmed by 0 bases and J by 8 bases, 7 bases remained unmatched. The CDR3 length is 15 residues. Germline V gives CDR1 SNHLY, CDR2 FYNNEI. CDR3 bases: TGTGCCAGCAGTGAAGCGGGACTAGACCGTACTACGCAGTATTTT. Amino acids: CASSEAGLDRTTQYF.

V is TRBV27 and J is TRBJ2-1; 8 bases fit TRBD1. Germline CDR1 is MNHEY and CDR2 is SMNVEV (reference sequence). This CDR3 is built from 15 residues. The ends lost 3 bases at V and 12 bases at J; junction bases unmatched: 13. In nucleotides, the CDR3 is TGTGCCAGCAGTTTCCCGGGACAGGCCATTAAAGGGCAGTTCTTC. It is translated as CASSFPGQAIKGQFF.

The chain employs TRBV2 and TRBJ2-7, with a possible D match to TRBD2 (6 bases). The CDR3 contains 17 residues. With 5 bases removed from V and 1 base from J, the gap between germline ends came to 21 bases. CDR1 and CDR2 (germline): SNHLY, FYNNEI. CDR3 residues: CASSFRVGGRGSYEQYF. The CDR3 coding sequence is TGTGCCAGCAGTTTCCGGGTGGGGGGTCGTGGATCCTACGAGCAGTACTTC. The full variable domain, its missing parts supplied by reference TRBV2 and TRBJ2-7, is EPEVTQTPSHQVTQMGQEVILRCVPISNHLYFYWYRQILGQKVEFLVSFYNNEISEKSEIFDDQFSVERPDGSNFTLKIRSTKLEDSAMYFCASSFRVGGRGSYEQYFGPGTRLTVT.

CDR3 in amino acids: CASSLWGLSNQPQHF. In DNA, the CDR3 is TGTGCCAGCAGCTTGTGGGGGCTGAGCAATCAGCCCCAGCATTTT. This sequence joins TRBV5-8 and TRBJ1-5, with a tentative D call TRBD1 (6 bases). Germline CDR1 SGHTS, CDR2 YDEGEE. The CDR3 spans 15 residues. The germline V and J ends were trimmed by 1 base and 1 base, with 9 bases remaining between them.

The chain combines TRBV7-8 with TRBJ1-1; 7 positions agree with TRBD1. The germline gives CDR1 SGHVS, CDR2 FQNEAQ. Trimming took 0 bases from V and 2 from J; bases not matched to a gene: 6. There are 16 residues in the CDR3. CDR3 sequence reads: CASSLAPGTVNTEAFF. CDR3 nucleotides: TGTGCCAGCAGCTTAGCGCCGGGGACAGTCAACACTGAAGCTTTCTTT.

The chain links TRBV19 to TRBJ2-4, with 7 bases that match TRBD1. Germline V gives CDR1 LNHDA, CDR2 SQIVND (reference sequence). V shed 11 bases, J shed 9 bases, and the junction held 16 bases outside the gene matches. The CDR3 totals 14 residues. The CDR3 here is CASSRGGDYGIQYF. The DNA for the CDR3 is TGTGCCTCTTCCAGAGGGGGCGACTATGGCATTCAGTACTTC.

The V and J genes are TRBV2 and TRBJ2-4; D possibly corresponds to TRBD1 (5 bases). The germline gives CDR1 SNHLY, CDR2 FYNNEI. CDR3 length: 17 residues. V was trimmed by 2 bases and J by 1 base, leaving 15 bases between them. Written as DNA, the CDR3 is TGTGCCAGCAGTGAAAGGTCAGGGTATGGGGCCAAAAACATTCAGTACTTC. Protein product: CASSERSGYGAKNIQYF.

The chain couples TRBV11-1 to TRBJ2-6, with 10 bases identical to TRBD1. Germline values: CDR1 SGHAT, CDR2 FQDESV (reference sequence). Germline trimming cut 5 bases from V and 3 bases from J; bases unmatched to any gene: 10. CDR3 size: 18 residues. This chain's CDR3 is CASSLLGTGVDGANVLTF. The CDR3 DNA follows: TGTGCCAGCAGCCTCCTCGGGACAGGGGTAGATGGGGCCAACGTCCTGACTTTC.

The chain has TRBV7-9 and TRBJ1-3; the D gene is possibly TRBD1 (5 bases). The germline V gene encodes CDR1 SEHNR and CDR2 FQNEAQ (reference sequence). The CDR3 runs 17 residues. The V end lost 4 bases, the J end lost 2 bases, and 18 bases lay between the germline ends. CDR3 sequence (DNA): TGTGCCAGCAGCTCCACCCTTTGGGACTTTGCTGGAAACACCATATATTTT. Protein: CASSSTLWDFAGNTIYF.

This clone has just one count. J is TRBJ1-1 and V is TRBV7-9; no firm D call. V lost 6 bases and J lost 6, with 11 bases in between. The CDR3 length is 12 residues. Germline V gene sequence: CDR1 SEHNR, CDR2 FQNEAQ (reference sequence). The chain's CDR3 is CASRQRTSEAFF. DNA of the CDR3: TGTGCCAGCAGACAGAGAACATCTGAAGCTTTCTTT.

This sequence joins TRBV15 and TRBJ1-6; 8 positions agree with TRBD1. The length of the CDR3 is 15 residues. V lost 2 bases and J lost 10; bases outside the gene matches: 7. The germline V gene has CDR1 LNHNV and CDR2 YYDKDF (reference sequence). The CDR3 sequence: CATSRQGATGSPLHF. The CDR3 bases are TGTGCCACCAGCAGACAGGGGGCTACGGGATCACCCCTCCACTTT.

V usage is TRBV18 and J usage is TRBJ2-2, with 7 bases that match TRBD1. This CDR3 is 14 amino acids long. Trimming removed 6 bases from V and 1 base from J; junction bases left unmatched: 2. Germline lookup yields CDR1 KGHSH and CDR2 LQKENI. The CDR3 protein is CASSGTVNTGELFF. As DNA, the CDR3 is TGTGCCAGCTCCGGGACAGTGAACACCGGGGAGCTGTTTTTT.

V gene TRBV7-9 combines with J gene TRBJ2-7; 7 positions agree with TRBD2. The germline V gene has CDR1 SEHNR and CDR2 FQNEAQ (reference sequence). V was clipped by 7 bases and J by 3 bases; unmatched bases: 12. The length of the CDR3 is 15 residues. The CDR3 nucleotides are TGTGCCAGCATCAAAATGACTAGCTCCATCTACGAGCAGTACTTC. This translates into CASIKMTSSIYEQYF.

This chain uses TRBV4-1 with TRBJ1-1; D is unclear. This CDR3 is built from 15 residues. Trimming took 1 base from V and 0 from J, leaving 9 bases between them. CDR1 MGHRA and CDR2 YSYEKL come from the germline V gene. CDR3 bases: TGCGCCAGCAGCCAAGCGGCGCGGGTGAACACTGAAGCTTTCTTT. Residues: CASSQAARVNTEAFF.